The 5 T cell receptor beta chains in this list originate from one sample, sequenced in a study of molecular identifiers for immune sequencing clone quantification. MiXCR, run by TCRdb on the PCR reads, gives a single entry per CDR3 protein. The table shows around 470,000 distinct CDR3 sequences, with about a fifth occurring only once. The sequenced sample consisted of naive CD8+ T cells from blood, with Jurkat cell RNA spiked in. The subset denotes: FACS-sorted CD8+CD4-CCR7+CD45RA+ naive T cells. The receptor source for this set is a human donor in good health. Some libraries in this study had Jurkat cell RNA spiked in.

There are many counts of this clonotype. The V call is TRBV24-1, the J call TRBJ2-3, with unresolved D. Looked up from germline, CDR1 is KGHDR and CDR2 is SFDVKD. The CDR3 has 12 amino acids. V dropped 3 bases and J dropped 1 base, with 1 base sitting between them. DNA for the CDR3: TGTGCCACCAGTGATCGCACAGATACGCAGTATTTT. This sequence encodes CATSDRTDTQYF.

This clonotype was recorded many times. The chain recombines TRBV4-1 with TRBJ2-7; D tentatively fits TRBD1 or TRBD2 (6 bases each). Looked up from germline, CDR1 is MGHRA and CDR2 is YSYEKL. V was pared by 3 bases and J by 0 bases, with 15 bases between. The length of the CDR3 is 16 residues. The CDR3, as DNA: TGCGCCAGCAGCCATAAGTCGGGGGACAACTCCTACGAGCAGTACTTC. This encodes CASSHKSGDNSYEQYF.

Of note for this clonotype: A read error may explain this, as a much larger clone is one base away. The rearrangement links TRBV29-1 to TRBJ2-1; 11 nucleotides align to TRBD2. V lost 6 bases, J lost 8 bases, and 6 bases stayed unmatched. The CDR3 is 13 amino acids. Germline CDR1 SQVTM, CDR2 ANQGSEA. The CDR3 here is CSVHLTSGDEQFF. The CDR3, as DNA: TGCAGCGTCCACTTGACTAGCGGGGATGAGCAGTTCTTC.

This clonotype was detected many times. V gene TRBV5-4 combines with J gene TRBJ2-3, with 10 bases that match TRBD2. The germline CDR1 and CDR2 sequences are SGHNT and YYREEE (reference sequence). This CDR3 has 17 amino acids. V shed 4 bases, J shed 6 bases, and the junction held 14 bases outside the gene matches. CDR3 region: CASSRETSGRAWDTQYF. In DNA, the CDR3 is TGTGCCAGCAGCCGAGAAACAAGCGGGAGGGCCTGGGATACGCAGTATTTT.

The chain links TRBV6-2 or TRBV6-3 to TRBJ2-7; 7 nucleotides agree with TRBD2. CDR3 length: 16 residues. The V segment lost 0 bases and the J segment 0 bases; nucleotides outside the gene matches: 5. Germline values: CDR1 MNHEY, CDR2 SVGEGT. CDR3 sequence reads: CASSYSGGRYSYEQYF. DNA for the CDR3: TGTGCCAGCAGTTACTCTGGCGGGAGATACTCCTACGAGCAGTACTTC.